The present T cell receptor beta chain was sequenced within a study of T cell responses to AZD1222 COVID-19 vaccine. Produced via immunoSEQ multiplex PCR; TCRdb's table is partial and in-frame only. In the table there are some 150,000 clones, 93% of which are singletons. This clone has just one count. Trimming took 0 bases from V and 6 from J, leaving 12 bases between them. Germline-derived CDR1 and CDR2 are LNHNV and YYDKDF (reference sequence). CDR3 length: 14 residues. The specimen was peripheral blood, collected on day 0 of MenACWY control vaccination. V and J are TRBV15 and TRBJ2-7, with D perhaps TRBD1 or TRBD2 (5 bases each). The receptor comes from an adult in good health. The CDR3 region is CATSRDRWGSEQYF. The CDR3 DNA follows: TGTGCCACCAGCAGAGATCGGTGGGGGAGCGAGCAGTACTTC.